A selection of T cell receptor beta chains follows, all from one sample in a study of memory CD4+ T cells and cytomegalovirus serostatus. Method: immunoSEQ multiplex PCR; TCRdb's copy keeps in-frame clones and lacks some. The sample has around 30,000 clones; about three quarters are singletons. Sequencing input: memory CD4+ T cells from blood. The receptors shown here come from an adult in good health and CMV-seronegative. Some clones in this sample may be carry-over from other donors' samples. Each CDR3 is given with its conserved first and last residue.

TRBV5-5 | 13 | CASSRDGSYGYTF
TRBV7-9 | 13 | CASSYSGDYGYTF
TRBV5-1 | 14 | CASSLRDLRDEQFF
TRBV7-9 | 16 | CASSGTGGSRTGELFF
TRBV19 | 15 | CASSIDAQRGTEAFF
TRBV4-1 | 15 | CASSQVELAGGEQFF
TRBV19 | 17 | CASRPGRSGYSNQPQHF
TRBV2 | 15 | CASTSDKGRWDGYTF
TRBV7-8 | 14 | CASSFREGNTEAFF
TRBV28 | 15 | CASAGSTGEGEKLFF
TRBV10-3 | 14 | CATSAGPGTDTQYF
TRBV7-9 | 14 | CASSLVSPRNIQYF
TRBV6-5 | 15 | CASSPSGWDSYGYTF
TRBV11-3 | 15 | CASTNSGGTQETQYF
TRBV5-1 | 15 | CASSLAGQTNTEAFF
TRBV30 | 13 | CAWSVVGGETQYF
TRBV4-1 | 15 | CASSQVGGPTDTQYF
TRBV6-5 | 15 | CASSYIRRDHSPLHF
TRBV2 | 16 | CASRVDRGLGNQPQHF
TRBV29-1 | 14 | CSVVRGQGTRDQFF
TRBV18 | 17 | CASSPLAGGQIQETQYF
TRBV6-5 | 12 | CASSLRDSPLHF
TRBV2 | 14 | CASSGDRLNYGYTF
TRBV7-9 | 16 | CASSYPGPRRIYGYTF
TRBV6-6 | 15 | CASSRTSDLNNEQFF
TRBV5-1 | 16 | CASSRDLTNGANVLTF
TRBV9 | 14 | CASSVSGGATEAFF
TRBV11-3 | 15 | CASSPGGQGASEQYF
TRBV7-2 | 15 | CASSFDPTGAYEQYF
TRBV6-4 | 15 | CASSDRGQGNQPQHF
TRBV27 | 16 | CASSRLAGTSRETQYF
TRBV2 | 15 | CASSDRGGYQETQYF
TRBV5-4 | 12 | CASSSTQETQYF
TRBV19 | 13 | CASSIADGDTQYF
TRBV7-8 | 17 | CASSLANLAGGGDTQYF
TRBV7-2 | 17 | CASRSAGLAGGFNEQFF
TRBV29-1 | 15 | CSVVPGQGGTDTQYF
TRBV6-1 | 17 | CASSEVGRGTSNYGYTF
TRBV7-9 | 13 | CASSWTGDEKLFF
TRBV30 | 13 | CAWSPGAGNTIYF
TRBV6-4 | 13 | CASSDGTGRGYTF
TRBV25-1 | 13 | CASKADSYNEQFF
TRBV20-1 | 11 | CSARVGTEAFF
TRBV25-1 | 13 | CASTDRGNYGYTF
TRBV5-1 | 16 | CASSARTGGLQDGYTF
TRBV7-2 | 13 | CASSRGDGETQYF
TRBV5-1 | 12 | CARNKENQPQHF
TRBV19 | 13 | CASNADRGGEQYF
TRBV7-9 | 15 | CASSLGETVNTEAFF
TRBV9 | 17 | CASSSRTGGSYTDTQYF
TRBV7-2 | 18 | CASSSPGLAGGRYNEQFF
TRBV30 | 15 | CAWTPGYATNEKLFF
TRBV6-6 | 13 | CASSWTGEIDYTF
TRBV15 | 16 | CATSTGGTATGETQYF
TRBV7-9 | 14 | CASSLGRADETQYF